This T cell receptor beta chain was identified in a study of T cells in Graves' hyperthyroidism and ophthalmopathy. Uncontrolled infection, other autoimmune disease, pregnancy or lactation excluded patients. The sample holds many counts of this clonotype. Researchers took RNA transcripts and amplified the TCR beta CDR3 regions from them. HTBI primers were the set used in a first-round RT-PCR of the TCR CDR3. One entry per CDR3 protein, called by TCRdb with MiXCR from the multiplex PCR reads. Of more than 350,000 distinct CDR3 sequences listed, 15% were seen once; the top ten hold approximately 29%. CDR3 size: 13 residues. Germline CDR1 reads MDHEN; CDR2 reads SYDVKM. Between the trimmed V and J ends, which lost 3 bases and 8 bases, there was a span of 13 bases.

This TCR came from a woman under 40 with Graves' hyperthyroidism. This chain joins TRBV28 and TRBJ1-2; D not resolved. Material for sequencing was blood. CDR3 nucleotides: TGTGCCAGCAGTTTTGGGATAGGCGGCGGCTACACCTTC. It is translated as CASSFGIGGGYTF.